The present T cell receptor beta chain was sequenced within a study of shared clonotypes between healthy human individuals. Looked up from germline, CDR1 is MGHDK and CDR2 is SYGVNS. The V end lost 10 bases, the J end lost 0 bases, and 13 bases lay between the germline ends. This CDR3 is built from 13 residues. Sequencing was performed with immunoSEQ multiplex PCR; in TCRdb, only in-frame clones are kept and a portion is missing. The data contain under 650,000 clones, 90% to 96% of them singletons. The chain employs TRBV25-1 and TRBJ2-7; a weak D match, TRBD1 (5 bases). Sequencing input: naive CD4+ T cells sorted from blood. Described subset: CD45RA+ positively selected. The sequence came from a woman in her 30s in good health. CDR3 bases: TGTGCCACCTCAGGGTCCCACTCCTACGAGCAGTACTTC. Translation gives CATSGSHSYEQYF.